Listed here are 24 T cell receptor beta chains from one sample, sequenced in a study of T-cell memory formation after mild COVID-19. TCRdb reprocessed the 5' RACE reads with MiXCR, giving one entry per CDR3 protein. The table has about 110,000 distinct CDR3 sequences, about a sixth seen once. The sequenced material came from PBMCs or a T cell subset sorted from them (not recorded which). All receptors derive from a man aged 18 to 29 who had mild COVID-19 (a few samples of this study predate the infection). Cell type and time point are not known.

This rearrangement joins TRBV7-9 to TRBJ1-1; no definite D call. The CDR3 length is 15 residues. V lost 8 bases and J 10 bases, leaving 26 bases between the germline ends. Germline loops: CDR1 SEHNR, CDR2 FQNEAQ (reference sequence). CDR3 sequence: CASRPEAAPLGRAFF. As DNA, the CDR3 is TGTGCCAGCCGCCCCGAGGCAGCCCCTCTCGGGCGAGCTTTCTTT.

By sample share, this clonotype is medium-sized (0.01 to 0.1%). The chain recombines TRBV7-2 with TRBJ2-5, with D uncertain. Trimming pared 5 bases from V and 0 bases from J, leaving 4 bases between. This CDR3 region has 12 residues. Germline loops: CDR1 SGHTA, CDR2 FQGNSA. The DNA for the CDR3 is TGTGCCAGCAGCGCCTACCAAGAGACCCAGTACTTC. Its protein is CASSAYQETQYF.

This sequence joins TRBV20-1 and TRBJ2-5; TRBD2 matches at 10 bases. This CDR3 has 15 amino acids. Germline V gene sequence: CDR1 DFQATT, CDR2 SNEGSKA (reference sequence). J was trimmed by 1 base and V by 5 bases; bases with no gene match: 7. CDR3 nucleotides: TGCAGTGCTCGGAGCGGGGGGGCGGTCCAAGAGACCCAGTACTTC. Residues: CSARSGGAVQETQYF.

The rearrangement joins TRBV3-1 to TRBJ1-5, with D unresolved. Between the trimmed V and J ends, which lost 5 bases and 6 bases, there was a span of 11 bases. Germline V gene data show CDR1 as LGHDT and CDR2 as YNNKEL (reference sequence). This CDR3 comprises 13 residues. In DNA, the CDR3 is TGTGCCAGCAGCTTCTTTGGTAGTCAGCCCCAGCATTTT. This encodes CASSFFGSQPQHF.

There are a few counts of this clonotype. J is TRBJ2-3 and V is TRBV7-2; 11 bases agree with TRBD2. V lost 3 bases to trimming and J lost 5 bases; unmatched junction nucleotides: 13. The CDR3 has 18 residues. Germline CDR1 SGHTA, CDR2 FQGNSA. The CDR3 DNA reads TGTGCCAGCAGCTTCGTAGCGGGGGGGCCCGTTTCCAGAGATACGCAGTATTTT. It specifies CASSFVAGGPVSRDTQYF. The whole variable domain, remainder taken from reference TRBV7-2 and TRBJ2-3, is GAGVSQSPSNKVTEKGKDVELRCDPISGHTALYWYRQSLGQGLEFLIYFQGNSAPDKSGLPSDRFSAERTGGSVSTLTIQRTQQEDSAVYLCASSFVAGGPVSRDTQYFGPGTRLTVL.

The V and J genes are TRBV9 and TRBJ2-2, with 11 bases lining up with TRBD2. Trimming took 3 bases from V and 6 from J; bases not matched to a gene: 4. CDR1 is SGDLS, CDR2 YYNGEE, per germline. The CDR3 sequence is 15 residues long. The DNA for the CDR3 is TGTGCCAGCAGCGGGCGTAGCGGGGGGGCCGGGGAGCTGTTTTTT. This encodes CASSGRSGGAGELFF.

The CDR3: CAIRPSGSSYEQYV. DNA for the CDR3: TGTGCCATCAGACCTAGCGGGAGCTCCTACGAGCAGTACGTC. V usage is TRBV10-3 and J usage is TRBJ2-7, with 10 bases matching TRBD2. CDR1 and CDR2 from the germline V gene are ENHRY and SYGVKD. V was clipped by 6 bases and J by 0 bases; unmatched bases: 2. The CDR3 is made up of 14 amino acids.

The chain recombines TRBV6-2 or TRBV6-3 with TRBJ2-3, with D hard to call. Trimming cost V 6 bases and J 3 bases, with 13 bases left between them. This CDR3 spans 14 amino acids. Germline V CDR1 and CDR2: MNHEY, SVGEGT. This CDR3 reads CASSQRASTDTQYF. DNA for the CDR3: TGTGCCAGCAGCCAACGGGCGAGTACAGATACGCAGTATTTT.

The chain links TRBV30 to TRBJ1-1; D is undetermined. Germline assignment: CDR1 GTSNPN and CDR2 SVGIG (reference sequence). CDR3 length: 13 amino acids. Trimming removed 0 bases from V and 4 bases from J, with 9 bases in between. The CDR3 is CAWSVGYSTEAFF. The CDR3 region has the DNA TGTGCCTGGAGTGTGGGATATAGCACTGAAGCTTTCTTT.

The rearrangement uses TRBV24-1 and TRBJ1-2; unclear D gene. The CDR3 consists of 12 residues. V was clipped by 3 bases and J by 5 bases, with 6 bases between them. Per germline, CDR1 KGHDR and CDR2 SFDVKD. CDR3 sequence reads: CATSDRGYGYTF. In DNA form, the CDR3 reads TGTGCCACCAGTGATCGAGGATATGGCTACACCTTC.

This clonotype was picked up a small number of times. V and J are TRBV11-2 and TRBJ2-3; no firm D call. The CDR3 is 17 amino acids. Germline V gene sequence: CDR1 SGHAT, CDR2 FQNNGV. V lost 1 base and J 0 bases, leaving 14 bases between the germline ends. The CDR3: CASSLAPRSLSTDTQYF. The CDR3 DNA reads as TGTGCCAGCAGCTTAGCCCCCCGGAGTCTTAGCACAGATACGCAGTATTTT.

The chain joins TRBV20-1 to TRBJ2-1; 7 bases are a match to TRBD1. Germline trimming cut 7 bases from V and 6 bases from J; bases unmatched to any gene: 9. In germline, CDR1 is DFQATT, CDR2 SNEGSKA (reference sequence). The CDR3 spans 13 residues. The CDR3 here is CSGDRDTFNEQFF. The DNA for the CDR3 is TGCAGTGGAGACAGGGATACCTTCAATGAGCAGTTCTTC.

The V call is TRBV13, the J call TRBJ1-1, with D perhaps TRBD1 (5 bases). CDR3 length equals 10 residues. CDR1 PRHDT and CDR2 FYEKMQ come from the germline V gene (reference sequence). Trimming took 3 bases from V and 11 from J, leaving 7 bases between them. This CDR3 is CASSLGDAFF. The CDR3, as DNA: TGTGCCAGCAGCTTGGGGGATGCTTTCTTT.

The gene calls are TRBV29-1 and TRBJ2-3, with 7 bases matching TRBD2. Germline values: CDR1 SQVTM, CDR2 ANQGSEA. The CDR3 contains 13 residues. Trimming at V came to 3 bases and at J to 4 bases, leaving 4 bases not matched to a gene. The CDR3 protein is CSVEASGSDTQYF. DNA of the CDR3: TGCAGCGTTGAGGCTAGCGGCTCAGATACGCAGTATTTT.

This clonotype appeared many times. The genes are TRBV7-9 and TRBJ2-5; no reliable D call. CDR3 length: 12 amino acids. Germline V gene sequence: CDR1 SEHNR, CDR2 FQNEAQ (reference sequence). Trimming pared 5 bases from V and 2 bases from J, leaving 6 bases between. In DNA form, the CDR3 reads TGTGCCAGCAGCCCCCTTCAAGAGACCCAGTACTTC. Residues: CASSPLQETQYF.

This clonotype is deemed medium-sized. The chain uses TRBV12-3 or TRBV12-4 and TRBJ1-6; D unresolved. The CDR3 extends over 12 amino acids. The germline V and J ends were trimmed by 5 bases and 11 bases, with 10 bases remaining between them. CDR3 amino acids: CASSNPPAPLHF. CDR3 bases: TGTGCCAGCAGTAACCCACCCGCACCCCTCCACTTT.

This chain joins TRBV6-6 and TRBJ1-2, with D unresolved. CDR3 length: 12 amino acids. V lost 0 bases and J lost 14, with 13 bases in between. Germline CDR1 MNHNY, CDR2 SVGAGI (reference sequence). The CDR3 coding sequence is TGTGCCAGCAGTTACTCGGACGCCCAAAGGACCTTC. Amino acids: CASSYSDAQRTF.

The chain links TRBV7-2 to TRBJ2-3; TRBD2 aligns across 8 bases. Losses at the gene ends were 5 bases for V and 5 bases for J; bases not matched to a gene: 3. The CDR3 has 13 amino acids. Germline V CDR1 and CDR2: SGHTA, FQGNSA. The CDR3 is CASSPGGGDTQYF. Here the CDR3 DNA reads TGTGCCAGCAGCCCCGGGGGGGGAGATACGCAGTATTTT.

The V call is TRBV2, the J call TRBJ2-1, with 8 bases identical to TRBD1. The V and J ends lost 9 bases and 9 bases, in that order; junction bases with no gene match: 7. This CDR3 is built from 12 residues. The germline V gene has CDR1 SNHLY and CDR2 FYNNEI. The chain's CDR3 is CARGQGVGEQFF. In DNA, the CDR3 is TGTGCCAGAGGACAGGGTGTAGGTGAGCAGTTCTTC.

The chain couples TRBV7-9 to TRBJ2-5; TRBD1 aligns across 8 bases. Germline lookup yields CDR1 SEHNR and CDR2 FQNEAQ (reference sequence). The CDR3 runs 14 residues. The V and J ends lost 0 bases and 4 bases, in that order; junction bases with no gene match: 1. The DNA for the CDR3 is TGTGCCAGCAGCTTAGCGCAGGGGGCAGAGACCCAGTACTTC. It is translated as CASSLAQGAETQYF.

The CDR3 bases are TGTGCCAGCAGCCCCCGCCAGGGCAGTAATTCACCCCTCCACTTT. Amino acid sequence: CASSPRQGSNSPLHF. J is TRBJ1-6 and V is TRBV3-1; TRBD1 might be the D (5 bases). CDR3 length: 15 residues. Looked up from germline, CDR1 is LGHDT and CDR2 is YNNKEL (reference sequence). Trimming pared 4 bases from V and 6 bases from J, leaving 13 bases between.

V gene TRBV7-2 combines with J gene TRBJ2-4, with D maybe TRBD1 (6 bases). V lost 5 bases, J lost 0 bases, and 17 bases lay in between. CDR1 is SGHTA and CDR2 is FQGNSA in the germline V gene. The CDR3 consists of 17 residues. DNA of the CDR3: TGTGCCAGCAGCCCCCCCCGTCTGGGGGCAGCCAAAAACATTCAGTACTTC. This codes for CASSPPRLGAAKNIQYF.

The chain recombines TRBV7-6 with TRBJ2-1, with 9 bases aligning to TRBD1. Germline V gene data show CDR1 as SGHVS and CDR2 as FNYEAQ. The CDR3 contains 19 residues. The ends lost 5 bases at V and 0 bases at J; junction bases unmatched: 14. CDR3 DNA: TGTGCCAGCAGCACTCCCCTGAGACCGGGACAGGGCTCCTACAATGAGCAGTTCTTC. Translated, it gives CASSTPLRPGQGSYNEQFF.

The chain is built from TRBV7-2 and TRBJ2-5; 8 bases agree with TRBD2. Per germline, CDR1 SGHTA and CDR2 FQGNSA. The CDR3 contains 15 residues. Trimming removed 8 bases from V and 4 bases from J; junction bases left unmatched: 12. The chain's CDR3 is CASVRVRGAGETQYF. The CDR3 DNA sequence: TGTGCCAGCGTCAGGGTGCGGGGGGCCGGAGAGACCCAGTACTTC. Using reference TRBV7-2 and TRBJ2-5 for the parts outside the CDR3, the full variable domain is GAGVSQSPSNKVTEKGKDVELRCDPISGHTALYWYRQSLGQGLEFLIYFQGNSAPDKSGLPSDRFSAERTGGSVSTLTIQRTQQEDSAVYLCASVRVRGAGETQYFGPGTRLLVL.